The source of this T cell receptor beta chain is a study of blood T cell repertoires in COVID-19. Study as a whole: The United States, Italy and Spain provided the acute and convalescent COVID-19 samples. PBMCs, B-cell-depleted T cells, or T cells provided the cDNA or gDNA that made up the material.

Trimming shortened V by 3 bases and J by 0 bases, and 11 bases separated the two germline ends. The germline CDR1 and CDR2 sequences are KGHSH and LQKENI. This CDR3 comprises 16 residues. In the study's own analysis: Amplification with reference gene primers provided the estimates of nucleated cell counts. TCRdb keeps only in-frame clones here, not all; method: immunoSEQ multiplex PCR. That table is the source of V, J and clone size, and D and trimming were worked out from the DNA. The table has 230,000 or so clones, 80% seen once. This TCR was sampled from a human donor in a cohort sampled during active COVID-19. The sample was peripheral blood. This sequence joins TRBV18 and TRBJ2-2, with a weak D call TRBD1 (5 bases). The DNA of the CDR3 is TGTGCCAGCTCACCTCAGACAGTAGCGAACACCGGGGAGCTGTTTTTT. It specifies CASSPQTVANTGELFF.